Listed below are T cell receptor beta chains from one sample, sequenced in a study of blood T cell repertoires in COVID-19. Sequencing used immunoSEQ multiplex PCR; TCRdb keeps in-frame clones, though not all of them. The sample holds about 220,000 clones, about nine tenths seen once. Sequencing input: PBMCs or T cells enriched from blood (not recorded which). These receptors were collected from a woman in her forties with acute COVID-19. Each CDR3 is given without its conserved first and last residue. Fields, in order: V gene, J gene, CDR3 protein.

V gene: TRBV5-5; J gene: TRBJ1-1; CDR3 protein: ASSGRLLNTEAF
V gene: TRBV4-3; J gene: TRBJ2-1; CDR3 protein: ASSQMAGSWNEQF
V gene: TRBV24-1; J gene: TRBJ2-3; CDR3 protein: ATSDPSSGYSTDTQY
V gene: TRBV2; J gene: TRBJ1-1; CDR3 protein: ASSYQGARGAF
V gene: TRBV7-9; J gene: TRBJ2-5; CDR3 protein: ASSLRASGGLETQY
V gene: TRBV7-2; J gene: TRBJ2-5; CDR3 protein: ASSLRNSGGVQETQY
V gene: TRBV29-1; J gene: TRBJ2-1; CDR3 protein: SVGTGIYEQF
V gene: TRBV23-1; J gene: TRBJ2-1; CDR3 protein: ASSQSARLAGGSSYNEQF
V gene: TRBV5-1; J gene: TRBJ1-2; CDR3 protein: ASSTVEGANYGYT
V gene: TRBV4-1; J gene: TRBJ2-1; CDR3 protein: ASSQVPSGSGNEQF
V gene: TRBV2; J gene: TRBJ1-6; CDR3 protein: ASKGQGVNSPLH
V gene: TRBV5-4; J gene: TRBJ2-2; CDR3 protein: ASSTRLAPNTGELF
V gene: TRBV9; J gene: TRBJ2-3; CDR3 protein: ASSTREGATDTQY
V gene: TRBV4-2; J gene: TRBJ1-2; CDR3 protein: ASSQLGTDYGYT
V gene: TRBV27; J gene: TRBJ1-6; CDR3 protein: ASKSSSYNSPLH
V gene: TRBV7-9; J gene: TRBJ1-4; CDR3 protein: ASSLGDRPNNEKLF
V gene: TRBV10-2; J gene: TRBJ1-1; CDR3 protein: ASSITGSVGEAF